What follows are 14 T cell receptor beta chains derived from one specimen sequenced in a study of cytomegalovirus exposure and HLA in healthy donors. PCR primers comprised 60 Vbeta and 13 Jbeta primers. TCRdb keeps only in-frame clones here, not all; method: immunoSEQ multiplex PCR. The table includes 100,000 or so clones, around 80% detected once. Sequencing was performed on PBMCs. These receptors all stem from a man aged 40-49 years in good health and CMV-seropositive.

This clone appeared once. The gene calls are TRBV7-2 and TRBJ1-3; a weak D match, TRBD1 (6 bases). Germline values: CDR1 SGHTA, CDR2 FQGNSA. V was clipped by 5 bases and J by 1 base, with 12 bases between them. The CDR3 spans 15 residues. DNA of the CDR3: TGTGCCAGCAGCCCCAGGGGTCAATCTGGAAACACCATATATTTT. This translates into CASSPRGQSGNTIYF.

In its sample, this clone was seen a few times. The chain recombines TRBV27 with TRBJ1-1; D gene ambiguous. CDR1 MNHEY and CDR2 SMNVEV come from the germline V gene (reference sequence). This CDR3 is 13 amino acids long. The V gene lost 7 bases and the J gene lost 4 bases, with 13 bases spanning the gap. The CDR3 DNA reads TGTGCCAGCACCAGTACGGCGGGCACTGAAGCTTTCTTT. It translates to CASTSTAGTEAFF.

The V gene is TRBV7-3, the J gene TRBJ2-3; TRBD1 matches 12 bases. The germline V gene has CDR1 SGHTA and CDR2 FQGTGA. J gave up 6 bases and V 6 bases, and 7 bases lay outside the gene matches. The CDR3 loop spans 15 amino acids. CDR3: CASRSGTGGADTQYF. Written as DNA, the CDR3 is TGTGCCAGCAGATCCGGGACAGGGGGCGCTGATACGCAGTATTTT.

The chain is built from TRBV19 and TRBJ1-5; D may be TRBD1 (6 bases). Germline V gene lookup returns CDR1 LNHDA and CDR2 SQIVND (reference sequence). The CDR3 extends over 14 amino acids. V lost 5 bases and J lost 3, with 11 bases in between. The DNA for the CDR3 is TGTGCCAGTAGTCCGTCAGGGGTCAATCAGCCCCAGCATTTT. Translating gives CASSPSGVNQPQHF.

The V and J genes are TRBV7-8 and TRBJ1-1, with a tentative D call TRBD1 (5 bases). The CDR3 extends over 15 amino acids. The germline V and J ends were trimmed by 1 base and 2 bases, with 11 bases remaining between them. CDR1 and CDR2 (germline): SGHVS, FQNEAQ. As DNA, the CDR3 is TGTGCCAGCAGCTTAGAGGGGAGGGGAAACACTGAAGCTTTCTTT. It encodes CASSLEGRGNTEAFF.

This clone was counted between two and nine times. The CDR3 loop is CASSVQGAGNQPQHF. The CDR3 DNA reads TGTGCCAGCAGCGTACAGGGGGCCGGCAATCAGCCCCAGCATTTT. V is TRBV7-8 and J is TRBJ1-5; 9 nucleotides match TRBD1. The V segment lost 5 bases and the J segment 2 bases; nucleotides outside the gene matches: 4. In germline, CDR1 is SGHVS, CDR2 FQNEAQ. The CDR3 covers 15 residues.

This clone was detected only a few times. The junction and the germline gene differ at one end; a read error may be behind it. The CDR3 DNA reads as TGTGCCATCAGTGAGTCTGGACAGGGGAGTCCGCACTTC. Protein sequence: CAISESGQGSPHF. V gene TRBV10-3 combines with J gene TRBJ1-2; 9 nucleotides line up with TRBD1. Germline V gene sequence: CDR1 ENHRY, CDR2 SYGVKD. The CDR3 runs to 13 residues.

This sequence joins TRBV4-2 and TRBJ1-4; D is ambiguous. V lost 1 base to trimming and J lost 6 bases, with 12 bases between them. CDR1 and CDR2 (germline): LGHNA, YNFKEQ. This CDR3 spans 15 amino acids. The CDR3 coding sequence is TGTGCCAGCAGCCAAGGCACAGCCTCAGATGAAAAACTGTTTTTT. Its translation is CASSQGTASDEKLFF.

The chain carries TRBV11-2 and TRBJ2-3; 11 positions agree with TRBD2. V was pared by 3 bases and J by 9 bases, with 8 bases of the junction left unmatched. The germline CDR1 and CDR2 sequences are SGHAT and FQNNGV. The CDR3 totals 15 residues. The CDR3: CASSLTSGTRGTQYF. The CDR3, as DNA: TGTGCCAGCAGCTTGACTAGCGGGACCAGGGGGACGCAGTATTTT.

The chain combines TRBV19 with TRBJ2-7, with TRBD1 matching over 10 bases. V gave up 2 bases and J gave up 7 bases; unmatched junction bases: 5. The germline V gene encodes CDR1 LNHDA and CDR2 SQIVND (reference sequence). The CDR3 consists of 14 residues. The CDR3, as DNA: TGTGCCAGTAGTATACTGGGGACAGGGGTTGAGCAGTACTTC. Protein sequence: CASSILGTGVEQYF.

This clone was seen once. This chain uses TRBV7-2 with TRBJ2-2; TRBD2 matches 15 bases. CDR3 size: 19 residues. V lost 5 bases, J lost 3 bases, and 10 bases stayed unmatched. The germline CDR1 and CDR2 sequences are SGHTA and FQGNSA. CDR3 residues: CASSHTGTSGGRDTGELFF. As DNA, the CDR3 is TGTGCCAGCAGCCATACCGGGACTAGCGGGGGGAGGGACACCGGGGAGCTGTTTTTT. The full variable domain, rest sourced from reference TRBV7-2 and TRBJ2-2, is GAGVSQSPSNKVTEKGKDVELRCDPISGHTALYWYRQSLGQGLEFLIYFQGNSAPDKSGLPSDRFSAERTGGSVSTLTIQRTQQEDSAVYLCASSHTGTSGGRDTGELFFGEGSRLTVL.

Regarding this clone: This same CDR3 is encoded by further DNA sequences in the sample. In DNA, the CDR3 is TGTGCCAGCAGTCTTAGCGGACTAGCGGCCTACGAGCAGTACTTC. Its translation is CASSLSGLAAYEQYF. The V gene is TRBV6-1, the J gene TRBJ2-7; 10 nucleotides align to TRBD2. J lost 2 bases, V lost 5 bases, and 6 bases had no gene match. CDR1 and CDR2 (germline): MNHNS, SASEGT. This CDR3 contains 15 residues.

The V gene is TRBV7-2, the J gene TRBJ2-5; 8 nucleotides match TRBD2. This CDR3 comprises 16 residues. Germline loops: CDR1 SGHTA, CDR2 FQGNSA. V was clipped by 4 bases and J by 2 bases; unmatched bases: 9. CDR3 loop: CASSWGVAGGQETQYF. The CDR3 DNA reads as TGTGCCAGCAGCTGGGGCGTGGCGGGGGGACAAGAGACCCAGTACTTC.

V usage is TRBV19 and J usage is TRBJ1-2; TRBD1 agrees at 9 bases. The CDR3 runs 14 residues. Germline lookup yields CDR1 LNHDA and CDR2 SQIVND (reference sequence). V dropped 3 bases and J dropped 4; count of bases not matched to a gene: 3. The CDR3 region has the DNA TGTGCCAGTAGTATTACAGGGGGCGGCTATGGCTACACCTTC. As protein: CASSITGGGYGYTF.